This T cell receptor (beta chain) was captured by sequencing in a study of human T cells and chemical hapten exposure. Study context: Slight differences in pooled library volume were the main source of varying TCR yields across samples. Findings and caveats of the study: There were significantly more large CDR3 similarity clusters among expanded TCRs than among controls.

Germline assignment: CDR1 MNHEY and CDR2 SVGEGT. The CDR3 contains 15 residues. After removal of 6 bases from V and 7 bases from J, the junction contained 14 bases not matched to a gene. Time point denoted: patch test 1, 2 weeks after DPC sensitization. Specified treatment: therapeutic diphenylcyclopropenone sensitization with weekly scalp DPC. A note on this clonotype: What it recognizes is unknown.

TCRdb re-called the RACE reads with MiXCR, one entry per CDR3 protein. The sample includes 70,000 to 80,000 distinct CDR3 sequences, approximately 35% of them seen just once. The J gene is TRBJ2-5, the V gene TRBV6-2 or TRBV6-3; 7 bases line up with TRBD2. Sequenced material: whole blood, taken in connection with sensitization to the hapten diphenylcyclopropenone (DPC). The TCR was taken from a man between 35 and 55 years old with alopecia areata. Some clones in this sample may be carry-over from other donors' samples. The CDR3 region has the DNA TGTGCCAGCAGATTAAGGACTAGTTGGGATCCGACCCAGTACTTC. This codes for CASRLRTSWDPTQYF.